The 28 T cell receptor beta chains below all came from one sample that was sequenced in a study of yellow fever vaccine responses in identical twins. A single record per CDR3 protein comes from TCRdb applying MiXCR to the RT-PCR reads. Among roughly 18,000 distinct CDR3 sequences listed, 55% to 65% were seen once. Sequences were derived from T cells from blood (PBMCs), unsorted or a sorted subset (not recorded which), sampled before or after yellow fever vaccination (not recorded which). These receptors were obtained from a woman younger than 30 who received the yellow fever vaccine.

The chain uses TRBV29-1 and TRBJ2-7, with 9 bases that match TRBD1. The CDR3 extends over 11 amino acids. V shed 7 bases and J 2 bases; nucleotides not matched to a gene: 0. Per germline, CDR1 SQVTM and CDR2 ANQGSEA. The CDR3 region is CSGTGAYEQYF. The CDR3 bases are TGCAGCGGGACAGGGGCCTACGAGCAGTACTTC.

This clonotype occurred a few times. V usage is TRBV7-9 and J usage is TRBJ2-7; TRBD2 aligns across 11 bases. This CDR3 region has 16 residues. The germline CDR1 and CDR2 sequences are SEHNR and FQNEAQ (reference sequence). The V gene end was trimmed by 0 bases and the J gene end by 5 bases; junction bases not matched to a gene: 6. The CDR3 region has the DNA TGTGCCAGCAGCTTAGCCCCACTAGCGGGAGACCACGAGCAGTACTTC. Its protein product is CASSLAPLAGDHEQYF. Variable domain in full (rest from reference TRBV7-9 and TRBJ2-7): DTGVSQNPRHKITKRGQNVTFRCDPISEHNRLYWYRQTLGQGPEFLTYFQNEAQLEKSRLLSDRFSAERPKGSFSTLEIQRTEQGDSAMYLCASSLAPLAGDHEQYFGPGTRLTVT.

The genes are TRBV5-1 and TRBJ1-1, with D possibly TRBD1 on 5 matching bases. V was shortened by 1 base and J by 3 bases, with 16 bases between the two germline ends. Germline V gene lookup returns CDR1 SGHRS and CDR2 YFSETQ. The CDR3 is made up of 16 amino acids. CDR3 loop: CASSLSRWGRDTEAFF. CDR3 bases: TGCGCCAGCAGCTTGTCTCGTTGGGGACGGGACACTGAAGCTTTCTTT.

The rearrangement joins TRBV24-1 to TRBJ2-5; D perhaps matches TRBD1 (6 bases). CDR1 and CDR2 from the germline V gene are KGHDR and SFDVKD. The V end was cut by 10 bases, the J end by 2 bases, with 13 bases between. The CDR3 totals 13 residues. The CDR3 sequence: CATGFGQQETQYF. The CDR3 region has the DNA TGTGCCACGGGATTTGGACAGCAAGAGACCCAGTACTTC.

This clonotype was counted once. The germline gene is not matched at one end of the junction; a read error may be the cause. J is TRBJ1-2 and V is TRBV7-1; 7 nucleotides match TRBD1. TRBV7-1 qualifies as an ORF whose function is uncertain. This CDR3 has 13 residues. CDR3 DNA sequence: TGTGCCAGCAGTTCAGGGGGGGACTATGGCTACACCTTC. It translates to CASSSGGDYGYTF.

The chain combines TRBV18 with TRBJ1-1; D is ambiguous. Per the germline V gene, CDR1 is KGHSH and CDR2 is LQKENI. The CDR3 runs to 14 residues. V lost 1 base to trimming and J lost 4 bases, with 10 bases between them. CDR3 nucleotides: TGTGCCAGCTCACCACGGGAAGCTGGCACTGAAGCTTTCTTT. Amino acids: CASSPREAGTEAFF.

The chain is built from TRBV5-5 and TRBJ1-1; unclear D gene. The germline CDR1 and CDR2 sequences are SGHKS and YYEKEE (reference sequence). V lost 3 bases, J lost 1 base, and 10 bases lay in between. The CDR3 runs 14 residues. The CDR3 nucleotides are TGTGCCAGCAGCTGGAGTGGGGAGAACACTGAAGCTTTCTTT. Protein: CASSWSGENTEAFF.

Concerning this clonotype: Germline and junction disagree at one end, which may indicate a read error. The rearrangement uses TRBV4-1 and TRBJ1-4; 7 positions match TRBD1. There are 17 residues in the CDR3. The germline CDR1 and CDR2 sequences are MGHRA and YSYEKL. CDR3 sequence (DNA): TGCGCCAGCAGCCAGTTTTTACAGGGGCTTCGGAATGGAAAACTGTTTTTT. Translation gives CASSQFLQGLRNGKLFF.

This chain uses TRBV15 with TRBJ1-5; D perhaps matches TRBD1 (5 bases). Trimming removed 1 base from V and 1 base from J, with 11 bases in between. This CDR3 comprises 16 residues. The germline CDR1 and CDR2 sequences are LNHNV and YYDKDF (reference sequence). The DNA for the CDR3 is TGTGCCACCAGCAGAGCTGGGAGGGGAAGCAATCAGCCCCAGCATTTT. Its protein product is CATSRAGRGSNQPQHF.

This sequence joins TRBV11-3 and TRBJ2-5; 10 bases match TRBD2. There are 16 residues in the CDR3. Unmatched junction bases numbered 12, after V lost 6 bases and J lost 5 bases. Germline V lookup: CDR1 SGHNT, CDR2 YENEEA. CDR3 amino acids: CASSITSGNPRETQYF. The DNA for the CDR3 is TGTGCCAGCAGTATTACTAGCGGGAATCCAAGGGAGACCCAGTACTTC. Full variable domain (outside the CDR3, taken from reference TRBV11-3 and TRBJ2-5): EAGVVQSPRYKIIEKKQPVAFWCNPISGHNTLYWYLQNLGQGPELLIRYENEEAVDDSQLPKDRFSAERLKGVDSTLKIQPAELGDSAVYLCASSITSGNPRETQYFGPGTRLLVL.

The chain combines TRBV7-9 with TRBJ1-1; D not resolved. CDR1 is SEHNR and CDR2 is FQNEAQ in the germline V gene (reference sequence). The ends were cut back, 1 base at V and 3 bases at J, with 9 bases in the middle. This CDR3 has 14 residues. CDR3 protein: CASSLGVPHTEAFF. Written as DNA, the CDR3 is TGTGCCAGCAGCTTAGGGGTCCCGCACACTGAAGCTTTCTTT.

The CDR3 sequence is CASSLRAAFTADTEAFF. For the CDR3, the DNA is TGCGCCAGCAGCCTCAGAGCGGCGTTCACGGCGGACACTGAAGCTTTCTTT. This chain uses TRBV4-1 with TRBJ1-1; D remains unclear. CDR3 length: 17 amino acids. V lost 4 bases, J lost 3 bases, and 21 bases lay in between. Germline V gene sequence: CDR1 MGHRA, CDR2 YSYEKL.

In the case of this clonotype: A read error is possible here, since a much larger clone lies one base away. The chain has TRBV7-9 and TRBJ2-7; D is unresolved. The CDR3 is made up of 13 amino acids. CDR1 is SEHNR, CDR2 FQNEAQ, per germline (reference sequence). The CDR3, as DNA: TGTGCCAGCAGCTTAGCGGGGTACTACGAGCGGTACTTC. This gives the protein CASSLAGYYERYF. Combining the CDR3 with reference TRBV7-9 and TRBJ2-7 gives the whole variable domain DTGVSQNPRHKITKRGQNVTFRCDPISEHNRLYWYRQTLGQGPEFLTYFQNEAQLEKSRLLSDRFSAERPKGSFSTLEIQRTEQGDSAMYLCASSLAGYYERYFGPGTRLTVT.

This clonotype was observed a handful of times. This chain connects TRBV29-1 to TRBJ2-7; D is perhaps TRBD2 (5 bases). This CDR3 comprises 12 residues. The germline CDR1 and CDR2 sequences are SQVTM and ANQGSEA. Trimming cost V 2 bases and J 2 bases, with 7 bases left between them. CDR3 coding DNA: TGCAGCGTTGAACCCGGGACCTACGAGCAGTACGTC. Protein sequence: CSVEPGTYEQYV.

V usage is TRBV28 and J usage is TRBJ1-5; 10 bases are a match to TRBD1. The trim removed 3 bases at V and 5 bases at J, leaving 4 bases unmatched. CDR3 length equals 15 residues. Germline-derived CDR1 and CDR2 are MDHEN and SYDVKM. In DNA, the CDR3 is TGTGCCAGCAGTTTTTGGGACAGGGGCGATCAGCCCCAGCATTTT. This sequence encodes CASSFWDRGDQPQHF. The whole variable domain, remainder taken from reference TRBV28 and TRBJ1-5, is DVKVTQSSRYLVKRTGEKVFLECVQDMDHENMFWYRQDPGLGLRLIYFSYDVKMKEKGDIPEGYSVSREKKERFSLILESASTNQTSMYLCASSFWDRGDQPQHFGDGTRLSIL.

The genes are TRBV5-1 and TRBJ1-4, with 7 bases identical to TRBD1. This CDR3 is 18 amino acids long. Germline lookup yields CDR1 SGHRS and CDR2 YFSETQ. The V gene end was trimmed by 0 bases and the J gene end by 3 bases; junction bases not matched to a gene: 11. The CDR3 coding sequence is TGCGCCAGCAGCTTGGTTGGTGGGACAGCCTCGGCTAATGAAAAACTGTTTTTT. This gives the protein CASSLVGGTASANEKLFF.

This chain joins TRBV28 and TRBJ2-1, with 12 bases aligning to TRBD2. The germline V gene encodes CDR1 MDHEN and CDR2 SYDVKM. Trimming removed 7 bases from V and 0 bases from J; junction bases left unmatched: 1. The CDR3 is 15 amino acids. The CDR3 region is CASKLAGGSYNEQFF. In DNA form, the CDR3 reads TGTGCCAGCAAACTAGCGGGAGGCTCCTACAATGAGCAGTTCTTC.

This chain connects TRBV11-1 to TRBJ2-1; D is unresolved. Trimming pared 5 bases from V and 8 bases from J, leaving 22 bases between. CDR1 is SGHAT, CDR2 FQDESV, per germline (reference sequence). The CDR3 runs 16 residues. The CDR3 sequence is CASSLAGPKVRDEQFF. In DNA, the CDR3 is TGTGCCAGCAGCCTCGCCGGGCCCAAGGTTAGGGATGAGCAGTTCTTC.

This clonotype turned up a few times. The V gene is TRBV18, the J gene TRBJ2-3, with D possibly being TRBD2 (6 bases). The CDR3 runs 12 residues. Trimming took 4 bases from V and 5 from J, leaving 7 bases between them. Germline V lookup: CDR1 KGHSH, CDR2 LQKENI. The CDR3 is CASSRLGDTQYF. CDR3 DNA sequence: TGTGCCAGCTCACGACTAGGAGATACGCAGTATTTT.

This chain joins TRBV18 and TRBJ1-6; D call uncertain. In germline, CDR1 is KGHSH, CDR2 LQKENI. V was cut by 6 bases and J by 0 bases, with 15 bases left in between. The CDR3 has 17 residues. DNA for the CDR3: TGTGCCAGCTCCCCTACGTCTCAGAGCTCCTATAATTCACCCCTCCACTTT. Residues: CASSPTSQSSYNSPLHF.

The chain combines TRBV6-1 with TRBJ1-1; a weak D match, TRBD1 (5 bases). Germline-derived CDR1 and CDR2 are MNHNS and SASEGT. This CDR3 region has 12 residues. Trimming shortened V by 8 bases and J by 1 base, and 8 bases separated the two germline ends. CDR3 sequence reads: CASAGGNTEAFF. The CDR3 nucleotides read TGTGCCAGCGCGGGGGGGAACACTGAAGCTTTCTTT.

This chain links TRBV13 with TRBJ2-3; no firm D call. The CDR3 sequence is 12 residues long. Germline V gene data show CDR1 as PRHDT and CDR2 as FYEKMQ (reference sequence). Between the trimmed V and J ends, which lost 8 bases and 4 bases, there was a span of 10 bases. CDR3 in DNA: TGTGCCAGCTCCGCGAGGTCAGATACGCAGTATTTT. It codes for CASSARSDTQYF.

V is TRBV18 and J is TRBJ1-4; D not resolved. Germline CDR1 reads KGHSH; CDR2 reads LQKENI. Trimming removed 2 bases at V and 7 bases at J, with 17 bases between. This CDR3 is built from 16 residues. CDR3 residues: CASSPGPDEGGEKLFF. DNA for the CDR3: TGTGCCAGCTCACCAGGGCCTGACGAAGGTGGTGAAAAACTGTTTTTT.

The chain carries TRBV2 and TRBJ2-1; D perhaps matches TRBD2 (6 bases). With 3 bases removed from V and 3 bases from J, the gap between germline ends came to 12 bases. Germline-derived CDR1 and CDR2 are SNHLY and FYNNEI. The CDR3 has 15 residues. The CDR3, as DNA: TGTGCCAGCAGTGATGAGGCGGGATTCTACAATGAGCAGTTCTTC. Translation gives CASSDEAGFYNEQFF.

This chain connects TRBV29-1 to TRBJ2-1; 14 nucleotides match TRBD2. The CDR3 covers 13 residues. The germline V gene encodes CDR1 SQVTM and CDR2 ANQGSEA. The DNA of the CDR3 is TGCACCTTCGGGACTAGCGGGAGCGGTGAGCAGTTCTTC. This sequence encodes CTFGTSGSGEQFF.

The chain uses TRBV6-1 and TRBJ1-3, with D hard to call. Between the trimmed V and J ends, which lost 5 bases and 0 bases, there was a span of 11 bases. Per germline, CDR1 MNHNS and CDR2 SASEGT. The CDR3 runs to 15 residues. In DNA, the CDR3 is TGTGCCAGCAGTCCCCAGCCCGCCTCTGGAAACACCATATATTTT. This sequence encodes CASSPQPASGNTIYF.

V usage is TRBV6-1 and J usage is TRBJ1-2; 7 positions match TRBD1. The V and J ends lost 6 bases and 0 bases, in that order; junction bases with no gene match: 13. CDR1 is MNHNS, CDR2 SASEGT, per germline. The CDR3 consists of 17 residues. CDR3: CASRLAYQGVPNYGYTF. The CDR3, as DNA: TGTGCCAGCAGATTAGCTTATCAGGGGGTTCCTAACTATGGCTACACCTTC.

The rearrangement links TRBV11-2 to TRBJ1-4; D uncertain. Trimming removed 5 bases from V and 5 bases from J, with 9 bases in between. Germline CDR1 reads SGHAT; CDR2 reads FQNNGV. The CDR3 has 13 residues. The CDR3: CASSGRRNEKLFF. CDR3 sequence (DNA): TGTGCCAGCAGCGGACGGAGGAATGAAAAACTGTTTTTT. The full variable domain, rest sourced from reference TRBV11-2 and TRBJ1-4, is EAGVAQSPRYKIIEKRQSVAFWCNPISGHATLYWYQQILGQGPKLLIQFQNNGVVDDSQLPKDRFSAERLKGVDSTLKIQPAKLEDSAVYLCASSGRRNEKLFFGSGTQLSVL.